This T cell receptor (beta chain) was observed in a study of shared clonotypes between healthy human individuals. General study results and limits: Clonotype sharing among donors likely depends on sequencing depth.

Clones were read by immunoSEQ multiplex PCR, and TCRdb kept only the in-frame ones, dropping some. The data contain fewer than 850,000 clones, about 96% of them singletons. With V trimmed by 2 bases and J by 4 bases, 11 bases remained unmatched. The CDR3 is 18 residues long. Germline V gives CDR1 GTSNPN, CDR2 SVGIG (reference sequence). About this clone itself: The antigen is not known.

Terminally differentiated effector memory CD45RA+ cells were left out of the naive CD8 fraction, which was CD45RO-negative and positively selected for CCR7. This chain uses TRBV30 with TRBJ2-2; 12 positions match TRBD2. Material: naive CD8+ T cells sorted from blood. The receptor was derived from a man aged 30-40 years in good health. The CDR3 is CAWSSSSGRANPTGELFF. For the CDR3, the DNA is TGTGCCTGGAGTAGCTCTAGCGGGAGGGCGAATCCCACCGGGGAGCTGTTTTTT.